The subject of this entry is one T cell receptor beta chain. What it binds is unknown. These data belong to a study of radiation and T cells in renal cell carcinoma. Assay used: immunoSEQ multiplex PCR; TCRdb lists only in-frame clones, some missing. The profile shows 100,000 to 150,000 clones, 85% to 90% of them singletons. Germline CDR1 SGHTA, CDR2 FQGTGA. The CDR3 contains 14 residues. V was clipped by 2 bases and J by 5 bases, with 11 bases between them. Time point indicated: blood 2 weeks post-SBRT. Treatment described: 15 Gy SBRT to primary tumor, nephrectomy 4 weeks later. Study conclusions and caveats: Without pretreatment biopsies, baseline tumor clonotype presence was undetermined.

The rearrangement links TRBV7-3 to TRBJ2-3, with D perhaps TRBD1 (5 bases). Sample: blood, taken from a patient whose treatment included radiotherapy and nephrectomy. This clonotype was obtained from a woman between 70 and 85 years old with renal cell carcinoma. DNA of the CDR3: TGTGCCAGCAGCTTACAGGGATTCGGAGATACGCAGTATTTT. Translating it yields CASSLQGFGDTQYF.